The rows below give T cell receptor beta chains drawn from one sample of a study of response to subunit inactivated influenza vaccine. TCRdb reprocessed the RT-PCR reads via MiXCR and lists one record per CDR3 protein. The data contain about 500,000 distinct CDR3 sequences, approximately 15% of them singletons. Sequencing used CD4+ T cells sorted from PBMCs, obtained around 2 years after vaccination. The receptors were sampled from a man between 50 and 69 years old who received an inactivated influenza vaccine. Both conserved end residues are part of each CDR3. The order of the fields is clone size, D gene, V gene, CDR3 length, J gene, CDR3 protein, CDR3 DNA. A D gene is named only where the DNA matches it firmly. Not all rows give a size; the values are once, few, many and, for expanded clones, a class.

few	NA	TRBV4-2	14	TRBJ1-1	CASSQEVPQAEAFF	TGTGCCAGCAGCCAAGAGGTCCCGCAGGCTGAAGCTTTCTTT
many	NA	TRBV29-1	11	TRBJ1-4	CSVGVQGRLFF	TGCAGCGTCGGGGTGCAGGGGAGGCTGTTTTTT
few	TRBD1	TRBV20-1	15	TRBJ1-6	CSAEEGGRGGSPLHF	TGCAGTGCAGAAGAAGGCGGCAGGGGGGGTTCACCCCTCCACTTT
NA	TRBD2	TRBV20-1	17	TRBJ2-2	CSARDPLAGGFTGELFF	TGCAGTGCTAGAGATCCCCTGGCGGGAGGGTTCACCGGGGAGCTGTTTTTT
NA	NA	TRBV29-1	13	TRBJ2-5	CSVRGARGETQYF	TGCAGCGTTAGAGGGGCAAGGGGAGAGACCCAGTACTTC
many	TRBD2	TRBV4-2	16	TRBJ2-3	CASSQWEGGNTDTQYF	TGTGCCAGCAGCCAGTGGGAGGGCGGAAACACAGATACGCAGTATTTT
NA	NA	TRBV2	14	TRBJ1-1	CASRGGRESTEAFF	TGTGCCAGCAGAGGGGGACGGGAATCAACTGAAGCTTTCTTT
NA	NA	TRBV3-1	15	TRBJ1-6	CASGGGLPADSPLHF	TGTGCCAGCGGGGGGGGCCTACCAGCGGATTCACCCCTCCACTTT
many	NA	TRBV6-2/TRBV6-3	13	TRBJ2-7	CASSSRPDYEQYF	TGTGCCAGCAGCTCACGCCCCGACTACGAGCAGTACTTC
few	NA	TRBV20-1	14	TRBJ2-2	CSALLGGGAGELFF	TGCAGTGCCCTCTTGGGGGGAGGCGCCGGGGAGCTGTTTTTT
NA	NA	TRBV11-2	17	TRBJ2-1	CASSLDPPTSSYNEQFF	TGTGCCAGCAGCTTAGACCCTCCGACCTCCTCCTACAATGAGCAGTTCTTC
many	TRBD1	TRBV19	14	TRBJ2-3	CASSTGQGRDTQYF	TGTGCCAGTAGTACGGGACAGGGTCGGGATACGCAGTATTTT
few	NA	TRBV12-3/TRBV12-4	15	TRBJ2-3	CASSLKGVGTDTQYF	TGTGCCAGCAGTTTGAAGGGGGTGGGCACAGATACGCAGTATTTT
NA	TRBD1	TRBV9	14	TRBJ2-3	CASSVGDRANTQYF	TGTGCCAGCAGCGTAGGGGACAGGGCTAATACGCAGTATTTT
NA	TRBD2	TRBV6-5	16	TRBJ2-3	CASSYTLAGLTDTQYF	TGTGCCAGCAGTTACACCCTAGCGGGGCTCACAGATACGCAGTATTTT
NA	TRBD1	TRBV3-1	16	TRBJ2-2	CASSRTSRGRTGELFF	TGTGCCAGCAGCAGGACGTCCAGGGGGCGAACCGGGGAGCTGTTTTTT
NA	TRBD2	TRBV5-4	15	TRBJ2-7	CASSSLLAGIYEQYF	TGTGCCAGCAGCTCGTTACTAGCGGGGATCTACGAGCAGTACTTC
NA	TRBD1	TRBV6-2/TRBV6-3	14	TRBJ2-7	CASSQKNRGYEQYF	TGTGCCAGCAGTCAAAAGAACAGGGGCTACGAGCAGTACTTC
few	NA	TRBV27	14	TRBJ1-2	CASSPLNWAYGYTF	TGTGCCAGCAGTCCCTTGAATTGGGCCTATGGCTACACCTTC
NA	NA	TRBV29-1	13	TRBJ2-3	CSAGSERTYTQYF	TGCAGCGCCGGGAGCGAGCGCACATATACGCAGTATTTT
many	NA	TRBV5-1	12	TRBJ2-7	CASADSSYEQYF	TGCGCCAGCGCCGATAGCTCCTACGAGCAGTACTTC
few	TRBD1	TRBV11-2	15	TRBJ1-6	CASSSRDSDNSPLHF	TGTGCCAGCAGCTCGCGGGACAGTGATAATTCACCCCTCCACTTT
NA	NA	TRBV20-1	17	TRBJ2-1	CSAFQGGRPRLWGEQFF	TGCAGTGCTTTTCAAGGGGGACGCCCCCGTCTTTGGGGTGAGCAGTTCTTC
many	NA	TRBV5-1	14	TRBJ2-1	CASNQWDLYNEQFF	TGCGCCAGCAATCAATGGGACCTCTACAATGAGCAGTTCTTC
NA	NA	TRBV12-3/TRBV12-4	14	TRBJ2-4	CASSPIGAKNIQYF	TGTGCCAGCAGCCCCATTGGAGCCAAAAACATTCAGTACTTC
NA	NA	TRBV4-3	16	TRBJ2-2	CASSQGSLVGTGELFF	TGCGCCAGCAGCCAAGGTTCTCTGGTTGGCACCGGGGAGCTGTTTTTT
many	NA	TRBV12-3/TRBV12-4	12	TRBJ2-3	CASSLNRDTQYF	TGTGCCAGCAGCCTTAACAGGGATACGCAGTATTTT
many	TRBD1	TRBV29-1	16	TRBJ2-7	CSVERGSGTGAYEQYF	TGCAGCGTTGAAAGAGGGTCCGGGACAGGGGCCTACGAGCAGTACTTC
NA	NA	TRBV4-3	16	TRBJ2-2	CASSQGTQGLTGELFF	TGCGCCAGCAGCCAAGGGACCCAGGGTCTCACCGGGGAGCTGTTTTTT
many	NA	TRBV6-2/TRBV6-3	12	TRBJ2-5	CASKLREETQYF	TGTGCCAGCAAACTTAGGGAGGAGACCCAGTACTTC
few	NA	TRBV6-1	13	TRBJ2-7	CASRRLGGDEQYF	TGTGCCAGCAGGCGACTGGGGGGAGACGAGCAGTACTTC
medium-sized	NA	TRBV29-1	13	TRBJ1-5	CSVTTGGNQPQHF	TGCAGCGTTACAACAGGTGGGAATCAGCCCCAGCATTTT
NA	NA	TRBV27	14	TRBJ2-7	CASSPKRTSYEQYF	TGTGCCAGCAGTCCGAAGAGGACCTCCTACGAGCAGTACTTC
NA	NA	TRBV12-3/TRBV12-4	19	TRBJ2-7	CASSPSGWQGISGRIEQYF	TGTGCCAGCAGCCCGAGCGGGTGGCAGGGGATTTCAGGCCGGATAGAGCAGTACTTC
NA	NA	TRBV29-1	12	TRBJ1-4	CSVLTPLAELFF	TGCAGCGTTTTAACCCCCCTCGCAGAACTGTTTTTT
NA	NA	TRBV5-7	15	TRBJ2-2	CASTQPGPNTGELFF	TGTGCCAGCACCCAACCGGGACCGAACACCGGGGAGCTGTTTTTT
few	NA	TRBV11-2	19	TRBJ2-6	CASSFLRGGVKSGANVLTF	TGTGCCAGCAGCTTCCTCAGGGGTGGTGTTAAGTCTGGGGCCAACGTCCTGACTTTC
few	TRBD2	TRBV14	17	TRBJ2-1	CASSPLKGLAGEVEQFF	TGTGCCAGCAGCCCCCTAAAGGGACTAGCGGGGGAAGTTGAGCAGTTCTTC
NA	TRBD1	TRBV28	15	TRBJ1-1	CASSPAPGQGGIAFF	TGTGCCAGCAGTCCCGCCCCGGGACAGGGAGGGATAGCTTTCTTT
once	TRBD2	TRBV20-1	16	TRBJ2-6	CSASPGGSPGANVLTF	TGCAGTGCTAGTCCAGGCGGGAGTCCTGGGGCCAACGTCCTGACTTTC
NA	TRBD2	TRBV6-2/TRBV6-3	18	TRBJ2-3	CASLPGQQAGVGTDTQYF	TGTGCCAGTCTCCCGGGACAACAAGCGGGAGTGGGCACAGATACGCAGTATTTT
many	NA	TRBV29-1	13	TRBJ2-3	CSVRGARTDTQYF	TGCAGCGTTCGAGGTGCCCGCACAGATACGCAGTATTTT
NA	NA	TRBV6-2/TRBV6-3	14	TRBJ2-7	CASSPPGWIYEQYF	TGTGCCAGCAGCCCCCCAGGGTGGATCTACGAGCAGTACTTC